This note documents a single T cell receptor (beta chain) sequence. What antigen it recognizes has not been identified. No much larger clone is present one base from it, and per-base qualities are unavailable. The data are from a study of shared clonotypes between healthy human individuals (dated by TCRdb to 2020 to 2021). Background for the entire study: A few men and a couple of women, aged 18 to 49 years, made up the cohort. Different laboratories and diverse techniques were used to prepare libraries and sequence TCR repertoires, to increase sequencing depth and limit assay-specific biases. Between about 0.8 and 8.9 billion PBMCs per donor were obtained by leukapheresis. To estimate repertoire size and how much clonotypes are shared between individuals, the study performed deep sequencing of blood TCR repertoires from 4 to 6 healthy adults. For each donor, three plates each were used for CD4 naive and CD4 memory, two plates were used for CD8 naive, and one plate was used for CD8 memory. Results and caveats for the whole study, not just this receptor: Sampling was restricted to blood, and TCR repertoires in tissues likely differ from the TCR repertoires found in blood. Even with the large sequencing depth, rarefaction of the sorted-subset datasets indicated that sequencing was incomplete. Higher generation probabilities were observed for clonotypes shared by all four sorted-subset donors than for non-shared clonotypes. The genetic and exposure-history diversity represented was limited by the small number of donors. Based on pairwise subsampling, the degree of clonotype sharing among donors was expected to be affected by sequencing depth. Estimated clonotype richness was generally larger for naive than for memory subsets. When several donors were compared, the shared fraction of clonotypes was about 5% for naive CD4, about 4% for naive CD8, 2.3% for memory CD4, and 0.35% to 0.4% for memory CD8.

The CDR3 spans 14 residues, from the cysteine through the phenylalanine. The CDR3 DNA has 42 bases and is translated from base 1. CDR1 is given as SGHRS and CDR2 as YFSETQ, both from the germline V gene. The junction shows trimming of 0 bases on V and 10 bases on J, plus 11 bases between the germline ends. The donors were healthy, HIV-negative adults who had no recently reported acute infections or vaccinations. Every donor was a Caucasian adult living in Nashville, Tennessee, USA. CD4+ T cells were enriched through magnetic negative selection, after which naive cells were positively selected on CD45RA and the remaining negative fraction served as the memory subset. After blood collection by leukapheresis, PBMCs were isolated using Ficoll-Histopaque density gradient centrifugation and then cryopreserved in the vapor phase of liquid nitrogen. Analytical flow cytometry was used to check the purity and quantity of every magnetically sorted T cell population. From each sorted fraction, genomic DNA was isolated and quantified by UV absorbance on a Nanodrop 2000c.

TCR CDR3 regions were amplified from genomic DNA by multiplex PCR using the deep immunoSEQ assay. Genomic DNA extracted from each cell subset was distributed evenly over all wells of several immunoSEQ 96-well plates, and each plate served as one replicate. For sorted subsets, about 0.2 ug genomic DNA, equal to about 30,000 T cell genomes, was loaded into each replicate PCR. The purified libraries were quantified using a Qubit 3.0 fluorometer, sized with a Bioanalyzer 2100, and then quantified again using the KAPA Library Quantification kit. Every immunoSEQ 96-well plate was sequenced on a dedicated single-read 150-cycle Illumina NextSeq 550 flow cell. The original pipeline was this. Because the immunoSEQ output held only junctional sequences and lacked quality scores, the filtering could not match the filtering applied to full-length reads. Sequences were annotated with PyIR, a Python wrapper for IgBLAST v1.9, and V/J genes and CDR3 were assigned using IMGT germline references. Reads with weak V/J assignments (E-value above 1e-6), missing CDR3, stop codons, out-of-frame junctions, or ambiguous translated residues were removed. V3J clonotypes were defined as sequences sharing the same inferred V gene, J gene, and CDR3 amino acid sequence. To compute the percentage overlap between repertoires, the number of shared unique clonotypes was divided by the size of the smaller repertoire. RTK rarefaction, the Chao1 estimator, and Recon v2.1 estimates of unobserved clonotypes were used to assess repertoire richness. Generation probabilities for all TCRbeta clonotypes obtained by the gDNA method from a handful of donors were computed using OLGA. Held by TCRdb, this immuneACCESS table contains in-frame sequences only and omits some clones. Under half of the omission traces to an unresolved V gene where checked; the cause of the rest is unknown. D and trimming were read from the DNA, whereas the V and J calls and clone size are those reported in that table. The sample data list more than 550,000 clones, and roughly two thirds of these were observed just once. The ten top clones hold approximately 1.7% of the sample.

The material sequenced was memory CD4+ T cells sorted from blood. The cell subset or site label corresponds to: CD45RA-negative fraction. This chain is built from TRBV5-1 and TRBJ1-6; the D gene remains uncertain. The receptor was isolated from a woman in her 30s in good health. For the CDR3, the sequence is CASSLEHEGSPLHF. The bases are TGCGCCAGCAGCTTGGAACACGAAGGCTCACCCCTCCACTTT.